This TCR beta chain stems from a study of human versus mouse CDR3 diversity and MHC coevolution. Study-wide findings and caveats: About 1.7 million TCR beta clonotypes were estimated for humans, the largest repertoire.

The CDR3 length is 16 residues. The germline CDR1 and CDR2 sequences are KGHSH and LQKENI. V lost 4 bases to trimming and J lost 0 bases; unmatched junction nucleotides: 7. This clone appeared a single time. Antigen specificity is unknown. Libraries were prepared by immunoSEQ multiplex PCR; TCRdb keeps only in-frame clonotypes and omits some of them. The sample holds about 77,000 clones; 85% to 95% are singletons and the top ten take around 0.15%. The source of this sequence is a person aged 30 to 69 in good health. The chain joins TRBV18 to TRBJ2-3, with TRBD1 matching 7 bases. The sample was naive CD4+ T cells from blood. Subset described: CD45RO-negative CD62L-positive naive CD4 T cells. The CDR3 is CASSLKTGLSTDTQYF. CDR3 DNA sequence: TGTGCCAGCTCACTCAAGACAGGGCTTAGCACAGATACGCAGTATTTT.